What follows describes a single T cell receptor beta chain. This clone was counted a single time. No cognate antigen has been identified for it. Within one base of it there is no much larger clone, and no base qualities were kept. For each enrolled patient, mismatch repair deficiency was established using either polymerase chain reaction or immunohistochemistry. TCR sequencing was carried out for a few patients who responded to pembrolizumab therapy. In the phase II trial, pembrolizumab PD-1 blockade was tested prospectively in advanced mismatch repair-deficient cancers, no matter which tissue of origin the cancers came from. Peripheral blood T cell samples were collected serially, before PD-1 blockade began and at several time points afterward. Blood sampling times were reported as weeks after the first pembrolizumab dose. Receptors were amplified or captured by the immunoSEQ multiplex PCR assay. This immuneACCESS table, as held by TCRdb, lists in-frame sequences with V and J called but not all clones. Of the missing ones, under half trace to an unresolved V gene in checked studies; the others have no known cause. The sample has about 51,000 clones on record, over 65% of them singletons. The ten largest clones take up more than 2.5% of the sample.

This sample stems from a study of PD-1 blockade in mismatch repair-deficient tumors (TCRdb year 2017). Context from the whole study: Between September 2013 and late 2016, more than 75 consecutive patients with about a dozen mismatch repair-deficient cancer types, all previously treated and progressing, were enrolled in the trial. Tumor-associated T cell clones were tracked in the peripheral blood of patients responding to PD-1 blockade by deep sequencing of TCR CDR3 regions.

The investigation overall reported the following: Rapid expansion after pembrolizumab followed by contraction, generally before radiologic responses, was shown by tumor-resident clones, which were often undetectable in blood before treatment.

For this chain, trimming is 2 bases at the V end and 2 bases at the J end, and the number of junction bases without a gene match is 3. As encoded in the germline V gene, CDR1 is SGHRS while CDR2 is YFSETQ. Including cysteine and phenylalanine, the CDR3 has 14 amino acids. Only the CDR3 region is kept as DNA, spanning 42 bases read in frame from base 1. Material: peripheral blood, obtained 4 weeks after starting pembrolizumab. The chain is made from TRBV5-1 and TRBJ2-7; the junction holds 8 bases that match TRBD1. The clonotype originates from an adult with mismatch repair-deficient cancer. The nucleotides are TGCGCCAGCAGCTTTAGGACAGGGACCTACGAGCAGTACTTC. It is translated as CASSFRTGTYEQYF.